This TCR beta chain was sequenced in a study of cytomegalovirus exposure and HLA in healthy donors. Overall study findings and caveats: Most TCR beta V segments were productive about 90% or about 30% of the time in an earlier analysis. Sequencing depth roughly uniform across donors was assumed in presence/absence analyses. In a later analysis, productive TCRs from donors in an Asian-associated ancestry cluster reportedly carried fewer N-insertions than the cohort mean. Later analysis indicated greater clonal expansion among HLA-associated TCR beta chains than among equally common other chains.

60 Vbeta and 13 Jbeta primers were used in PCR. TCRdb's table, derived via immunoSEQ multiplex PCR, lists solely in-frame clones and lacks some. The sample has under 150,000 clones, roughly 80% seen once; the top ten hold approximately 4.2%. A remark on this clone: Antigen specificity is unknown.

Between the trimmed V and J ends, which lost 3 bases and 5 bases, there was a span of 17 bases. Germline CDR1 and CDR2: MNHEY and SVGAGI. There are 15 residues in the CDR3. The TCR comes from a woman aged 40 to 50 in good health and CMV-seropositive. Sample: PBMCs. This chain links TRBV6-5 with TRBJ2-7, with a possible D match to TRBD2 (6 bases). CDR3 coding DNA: TGTGCCAGCAGTTATTACCCCGAGGGAGGCCACGAGCAGTACTTC. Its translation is CASSYYPEGGHEQYF.